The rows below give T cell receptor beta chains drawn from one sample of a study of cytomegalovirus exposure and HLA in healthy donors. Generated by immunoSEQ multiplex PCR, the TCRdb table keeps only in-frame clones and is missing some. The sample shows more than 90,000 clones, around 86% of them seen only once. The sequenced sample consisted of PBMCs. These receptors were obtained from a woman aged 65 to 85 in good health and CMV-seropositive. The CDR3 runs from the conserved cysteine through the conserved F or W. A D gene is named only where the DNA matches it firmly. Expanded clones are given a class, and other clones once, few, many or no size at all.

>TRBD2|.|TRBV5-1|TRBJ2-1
CASSLGLAGTLSYNEQFF
TGCGCCAGCAGCTTGGGTCTAGCGGGGACCCTCTCCTACAATGAGCAGTTCTTC
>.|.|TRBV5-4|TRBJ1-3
CASSRSVGQGRNTIYF
TGTGCCAGCAGCCGCTCAGTTGGTCAGGGGAGAAACACCATATATTTT
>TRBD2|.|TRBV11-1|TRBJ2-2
CASSPLAGGVEELFF
TGTGCCAGCAGCCCGCTGGCGGGAGGGGTCGAGGAGCTGTTTTTT
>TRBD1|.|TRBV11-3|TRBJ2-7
CASSFQPGQGRIYEQYF
TGTGCCAGCAGCTTCCAGCCTGGACAGGGAAGAATCTACGAGCAGTACTTC
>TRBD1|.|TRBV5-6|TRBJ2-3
CASSLGDRDLDTQYF
TGTGCCAGCAGCTTGGGGGACAGGGATTTAGATACGCAGTATTTT
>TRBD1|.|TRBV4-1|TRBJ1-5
CASSHPTGGTSNQPQHF
TGCGCCAGCAGCCACCCCACAGGGGGCACAAGCAATCAGCCCCAGCATTTT
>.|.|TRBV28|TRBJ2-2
CASRLGTPNTGELFF
TGTGCCAGCAGGCTCGGGACACCGAACACCGGGGAGCTGTTTTTT
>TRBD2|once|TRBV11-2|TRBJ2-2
CASSLKLAGGPSGELFF
TGTGCCAGCAGCTTAAAGCTAGCGGGAGGGCCCTCCGGGGAGCTGTTTTTT
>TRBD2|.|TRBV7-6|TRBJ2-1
CASSPLAGSYNEQFF
TGTGCCAGCAGCCCCTTAGCGGGATCTTACAATGAGCAGTTCTTC
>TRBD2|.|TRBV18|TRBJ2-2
CASSPQDSGMYAGELFF
TGTGCCAGCTCACCACAGGATAGCGGGATGTACGCCGGGGAGCTGTTTTTT
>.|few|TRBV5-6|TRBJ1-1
CASSLGPPGKAEAFF
TGTGCCAGCAGCTTGGGTCCTCCAGGGAAAGCTGAAGCTTTCTTT
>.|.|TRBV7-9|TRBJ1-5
CASSLEMRQPQHF
TGTGCCAGCAGCTTAGAGATGAGGCAGCCCCAGCATTTT
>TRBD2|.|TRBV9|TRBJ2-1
CASSVRLAGNNEQFF
TGTGCCAGCAGCGTAAGACTAGCGGGAAACAATGAGCAGTTCTTC
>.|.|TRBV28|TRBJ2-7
CASSFLSSYEQYF
TGTGCCAGCAGTTTCCTGAGCTCCTACGAGCAGTACTTC
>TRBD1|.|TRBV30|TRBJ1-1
CAWSRVGGNTEAFF
TGTGCCTGGAGCCGGGTAGGGGGCAACACTGAAGCTTTCTTT
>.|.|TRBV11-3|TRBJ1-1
CASSLVRTEAFF
TGTGCCAGCAGCTTAGTGCGGACTGAAGCTTTCTTT
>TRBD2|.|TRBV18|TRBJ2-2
CASRPQEAGGMNTGELFF
TGTGCCAGCCGCCCCCAGGAGGCGGGAGGGATGAACACCGGGGAGCTGTTTTTT
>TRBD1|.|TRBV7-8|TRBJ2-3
CASSLARAGGLRNSSLTDTQYF
TGTGCCAGCAGCTTAGCGCGGGCAGGGGGCTTGAGGAATTCATCTCTCACAGATACGCAGTATTTT
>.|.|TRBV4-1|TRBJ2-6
CASSHYNLGSSGANVLTF
TGCGCCAGCAGCCATTACAACCTTGGGAGCTCTGGGGCCAACGTCCTGACTTTC
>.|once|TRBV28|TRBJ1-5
CASTLMSVNSNQPQHF
TGTGCCAGCACGCTTATGTCGGTGAATAGCAATCAGCCCCAGCATTTT
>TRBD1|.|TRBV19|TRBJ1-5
CASIRDSGRSNQPQHF
TGTGCCAGTATCCGGGACAGCGGTCGTAGCAATCAGCCCCAGCATTTT
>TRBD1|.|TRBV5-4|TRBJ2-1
CASSTDRGFVDEQFF
TGTGCCAGCAGCACGGACAGGGGATTTGTCGATGAGCAGTTCTTC
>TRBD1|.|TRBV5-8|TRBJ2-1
CASSYDRGGEYNEQFF
TGTGCCAGCAGCTACGACAGGGGGGGCGAATACAATGAGCAGTTCTTC
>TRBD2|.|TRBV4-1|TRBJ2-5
CASSQGTSGSETQYF
TGCGCCAGCAGCCAAGGGACTAGCGGGAGTGAGACCCAGTACTTC
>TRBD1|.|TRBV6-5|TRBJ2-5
CASSVTGVRQETQYF
TGTGCCAGCAGTGTTACAGGGGTTCGGCAAGAGACCCAGTACTTC
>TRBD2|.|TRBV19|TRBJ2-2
CASSRLAGTNTGELFF
TGTGCCAGTAGTAGACTAGCGGGAACGAACACCGGGGAGCTGTTTTTT
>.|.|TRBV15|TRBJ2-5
CATSRDGRGGGETQYF
TGTGCCACCAGCAGAGATGGAAGAGGGGGTGGAGAGACCCAGTACTTC
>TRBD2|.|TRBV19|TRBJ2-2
CATGLAGGGELFF
TGTGCCACCGGACTAGCGGGAGGCGGGGAGCTGTTTTTT
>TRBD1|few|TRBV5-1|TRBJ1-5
CASSLDRGLGQPQHF
TGCGCCAGCAGCTTGGACAGGGGGCTGGGTCAGCCCCAGCATTTT
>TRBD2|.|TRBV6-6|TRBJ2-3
CASSPRGTSLDTQYF
TGTGCCAGCAGTCCGCGGGGGACTAGCCTAGATACGCAGTATTTT
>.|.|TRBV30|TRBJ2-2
CAWSVRQVSRANTGELFF
TGTGCCTGGAGTGTACGCCAAGTTAGCCGCGCGAACACCGGGGAGCTGTTTTTT
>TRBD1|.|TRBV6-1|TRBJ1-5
CASSRAGQGNQPQHF
TGTGCCAGCAGCAGGGCGGGACAGGGCAATCAGCCCCAGCATTTT
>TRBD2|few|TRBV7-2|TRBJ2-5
CASSFLAGGGETQYF
TGTGCCAGCAGCTTCCTAGCGGGGGGCGGGGAGACCCAGTACTTC
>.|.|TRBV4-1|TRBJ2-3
CASSQVTGDTQYF
TGCGCCAGCAGCCAAGTTACAGGGGATACGCAGTATTTT
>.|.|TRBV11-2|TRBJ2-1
CASSLVGLFKHNEQFF
TGTGCCAGCAGCTTAGTTGGCTTATTTAAACACAATGAGCAGTTCTTC
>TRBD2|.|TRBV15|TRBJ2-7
CATSRDNGRVYEQYF
TGTGCCACCAGCAGAGATAACGGGAGGGTCTACGAGCAGTACTTC
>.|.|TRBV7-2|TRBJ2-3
CASSFGQLDTQYF
TGTGCCAGCAGCTTTGGACAGCTAGATACGCAGTATTTT
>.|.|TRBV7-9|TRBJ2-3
CASGGRNSADTQYF
TGTGCCAGCGGGGGCAGGAACAGCGCAGATACGCAGTATTTT
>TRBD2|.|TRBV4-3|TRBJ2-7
CASSQVAGGSYEQYF
TGCGCCAGCAGCCAAGTGGCGGGAGGCTCCTACGAGCAGTACTTC
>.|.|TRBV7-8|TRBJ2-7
CASSSQGTPVSYEQYF
TGTGCCAGCAGCTCCCAGGGGACACCGGTCTCCTACGAGCAGTACTTC
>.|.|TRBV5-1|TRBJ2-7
CASSLAGGAYEQYF
TGCGCCAGCAGCTTGGCCGGAGGGGCCTACGAGCAGTACTTC
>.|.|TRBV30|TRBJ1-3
CAWGGGEGNTIYF
TGTGCCTGGGGCGGCGGGGAAGGAAACACCATATATTTT
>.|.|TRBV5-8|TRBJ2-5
CASSSQQGRQETQYF
TGTGCCAGCAGCTCACAACAGGGGAGGCAAGAGACCCAGTACTTC
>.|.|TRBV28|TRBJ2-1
CASQGQIYNEQFF
TGTGCCAGCCAGGGCCAGATCTACAATGAGCAGTTCTTC
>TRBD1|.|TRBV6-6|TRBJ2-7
CASSVQGQGGYEQYF
TGTGCCAGCAGTGTCCAGGGACAGGGGGGCTACGAGCAGTACTTC
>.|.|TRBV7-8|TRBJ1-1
CASSLQGGIGNTEAFF
TGTGCCAGCAGCTTACAGGGTGGCATAGGGAACACTGAAGCTTTCTTT
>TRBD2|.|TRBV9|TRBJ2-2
CASSVATTSGRVGGELFF
TGTGCCAGCAGCGTAGCTACGACTAGCGGGAGGGTAGGCGGGGAGCTGTTTTTT
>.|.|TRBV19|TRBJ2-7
CASSMSHSSYEQYF
TGTGCCAGTAGTATGTCCCATAGCTCCTACGAGCAGTACTTC
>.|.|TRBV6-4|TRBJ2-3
CASSDSTGTDTQYF
TGTGCCAGCAGTGACAGCACAGGCACAGATACGCAGTATTTT
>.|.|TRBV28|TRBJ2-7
CASSPYSSSYEQYF
TGTGCCAGCAGTCCGTACTCAAGCTCCTACGAGCAGTACTTC
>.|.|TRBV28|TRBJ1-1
CASRGRSSLNTEAFF
TGTGCCAGCAGGGGCCGTTCTAGCCTGAACACTGAAGCTTTCTTT
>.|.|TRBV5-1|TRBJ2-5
CASSLAGNPVGETQYF
TGCGCCAGCAGCTTGGCCGGGAACCCTGTAGGGGAGACCCAGTACTTC
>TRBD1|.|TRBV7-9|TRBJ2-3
CASSLTGKRSTDTQYF
TGTGCCAGCAGCCTGACAGGGAAACGGAGCACAGATACGCAGTATTTT
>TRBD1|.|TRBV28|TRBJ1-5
CASNNNDRGLGQPQHF
TGTGCCAGCAATAATAATGACAGGGGACTTGGTCAGCCCCAGCATTTT
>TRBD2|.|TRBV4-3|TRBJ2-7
CASSQHTPRAGSSYEQYF
TGCGCCAGCAGCCAACATACCCCTCGAGCGGGAAGCTCCTACGAGCAGTACTTC